A selection of T cell receptor beta chains follows, all from one sample in a study of T cell repertoires in cytomegalovirus infection. A single record per CDR3 protein comes from TCRdb applying MiXCR to the reads. The data show under 200,000 distinct CDR3 sequences, with less than 9.5% seen just once and 4.6% held by the top ten. Sequenced sample: PBMCs. These receptors originate from a human donor in good health (CMV status not recorded). Some clones in this sample may be carry-over from other donors' samples. The CDR3 runs from the conserved cysteine through the conserved F or W. The D gene is left open where the match is weak. Clone size is stated in some rows and not others, as once, few, many or a class when expanded.

clone_size: many
v_call: TRBV28
j_call: TRBJ1-1
d_call: .
cdr3_nt: TGTGCCAGCAGTTTGATAGGTGGCAGGGGGAACACTGAAGCTTTCTTT
cdr3_aa: CASSLIGGRGNTEAFF

clone_size: many
v_call: TRBV19
j_call: TRBJ2-5
d_call: TRBD1
cdr3_nt: TGTGCCAGTAGAGGACAGGGGGCTGAGACCCAGTACTTC
cdr3_aa: CASRGQGAETQYF

clone_size: many
v_call: TRBV28
j_call: TRBJ1-4
d_call: .
cdr3_nt: TGTGCCAGCAGTTTATGGGACATTGCAACTAATGAAAAACTGTTTTTT
cdr3_aa: CASSLWDIATNEKLFF

clone_size: many
v_call: TRBV7-9
j_call: TRBJ2-3
d_call: .
cdr3_nt: TGTGCCAGCAGCTTAACCTCCCTTCTTAAGACTGGCCGACGAGGTACGCAGTATTTT
cdr3_aa: CASSLTSLLKTGRRGTQYF

clone_size: few
v_call: TRBV12-3/TRBV12-4
j_call: TRBJ1-2
d_call: .
cdr3_nt: TGTGCCAGCAGTTTCGGGGGGGACTATGGCTACACCTTC
cdr3_aa: CASSFGGDYGYTF

clone_size: many
v_call: TRBV28
j_call: TRBJ1-2
d_call: TRBD1
cdr3_nt: TGTGCCAGCAGTTTTACGGGACAGGGGGACGGCTACACCTTC
cdr3_aa: CASSFTGQGDGYTF

clone_size: .
v_call: TRBV6-5
j_call: TRBJ2-5
d_call: .
cdr3_nt: TGTGCCAGCAGTTATCAATTCAGGGGAGGCGGAGAGACCCAGTACTTC
cdr3_aa: CASSYQFRGGGETQYF

clone_size: many
v_call: TRBV12-3/TRBV12-4
j_call: TRBJ1-1
d_call: .
cdr3_nt: TGTGCCAGCACCGCCGACAGGTTGCCCACTGAAGCTTTCTTT
cdr3_aa: CASTADRLPTEAFF

clone_size: many
v_call: TRBV7-7
j_call: TRBJ1-3
d_call: .
cdr3_nt: TGTGCTAGCAGCACGAGCTCTGGAAACACCATATATTTT
cdr3_aa: CASSTSSGNTIYF

clone_size: few
v_call: TRBV19
j_call: TRBJ2-7
d_call: .
cdr3_nt: TGTGCCAGTAGCCACGGACAGTACGAGCAGTACTTC
cdr3_aa: CASSHGQYEQYF

clone_size: few
v_call: TRBV28
j_call: TRBJ2-3
d_call: TRBD2
cdr3_nt: TGTGCCAGCGCGGCAAACCCGGGACTAGCGGGGGAGAGAGATACGCAGTATTTT
cdr3_aa: CASAANPGLAGERDTQYF

clone_size: .
v_call: TRBV20-1
j_call: TRBJ2-1
d_call: .
cdr3_nt: TGCAGTGCTAAGCCGCCTTGGGGCGAACAGCAGTTCTTC
cdr3_aa: CSAKPPWGEQQFF

clone_size: many
v_call: TRBV30
j_call: TRBJ2-1
d_call: TRBD2
cdr3_nt: TGTGCCTGGAGAGTTTTCGCTAGCGGATACAATGAGCAGTTCTTC
cdr3_aa: CAWRVFASGYNEQFF

clone_size: .
v_call: TRBV6-2/TRBV6-3
j_call: TRBJ1-2
d_call: .
cdr3_nt: TGTGCCAGCAGTTACGACCCATTCTATGGCTACACCTTC
cdr3_aa: CASSYDPFYGYTF

clone_size: many
v_call: TRBV7-8
j_call: TRBJ2-5
d_call: TRBD2
cdr3_nt: TGTGCCAGCAGCTCCGCGCGGGGAGGGGCGGGAGAGACCCAGTACTTC
cdr3_aa: CASSSARGGAGETQYF